Below are 7 T cell receptor beta chains sequenced from a single sample in a study of shared clonotypes between healthy human individuals. TCRdb's table, derived via immunoSEQ multiplex PCR, lists solely in-frame clones and lacks some. This table has millions of clones, just under 95% appearing once. As defined, naive CD8 cells were CD45RO-negative and positively selected for CCR7, with terminally differentiated effector memory CD45RA+ cells excluded. Sequencing was carried out using naive CD8+ T cells sorted from blood. The receptor source for this set is a man aged 18 to 35 in good health.

The rearrangement links TRBV5-6 to TRBJ1-6, with D uncertain. V was clipped by 4 bases and J by 6 bases, with 14 bases between them. The CDR3 has 15 residues. Per the germline V gene, CDR1 is SGHDT and CDR2 is YYEEEE. CDR3 bases: TGTGCCAGCAGCAGAGGAGCGGGTTCTAATTCACCCCTCCACTTT. Amino acid sequence: CASSRGAGSNSPLHF.

The chain uses TRBV7-6 and TRBJ2-5; D call uncertain. Trimming shortened V by 6 bases and J by 5 bases, and 7 bases separated the two germline ends. The V gene's germline CDR1 is SGHVS and CDR2 FNYEAQ. This CDR3 contains 11 residues. The CDR3, as DNA: TGTGCCAGCAGACACCTGGAGACCCAGTACTTC. Protein product: CASRHLETQYF.

For the CDR3, the DNA is TGCGCCAGCAGCCAAGCCCAGGTATTAGAGTACAATGAGCAGTTCTTC. Translating gives CASSQAQVLEYNEQFF. V gene TRBV4-1 combines with J gene TRBJ2-1; D is unresolved. The CDR3 has 16 amino acids. Germline lookup yields CDR1 MGHRA and CDR2 YSYEKL. V shed 1 base and J shed 4 bases, with 14 bases lying between them.

This rearrangement joins TRBV9 to TRBJ1-2, with 7 bases matching TRBD1. This CDR3 spans 14 amino acids. Germline V gene data show CDR1 as SGDLS and CDR2 as YYNGEE. J lost 5 bases, V lost 4 bases, and 8 bases had no gene match. This CDR3 reads CASSTQGGTYGYTF. As DNA, the CDR3 is TGTGCCAGCAGCACCCAGGGGGGGACGTATGGCTACACCTTC.

V is TRBV27 and J is TRBJ2-7; D not resolved. V gave up 0 bases and J gave up 4 bases, with 16 bases separating them. Germline CDR1 and CDR2: MNHEY and SMNVEV (reference sequence). The CDR3 totals 16 residues. CDR3 protein: CASSLSMAYQVYEQYF. The CDR3 DNA is TGTGCCAGCAGTTTATCGATGGCCTATCAGGTTTACGAGCAGTACTTC.

About this clone itself: The same CDR3 also results from other DNA sequences found in this sample. This rearrangement joins TRBV6-5 to TRBJ2-7; the D gene is possibly TRBD1 (6 bases). CDR3 length: 15 amino acids. V lost 2 bases and J 4 bases, leaving 15 bases between the germline ends. From germline, CDR1 is MNHEY and CDR2 SVGAGI. Written as DNA, the CDR3 is TGTGCCAGCAGTTACGGGGCAGGGGACCCTTACGAGCAGTACTTC. This encodes CASSYGAGDPYEQYF.

The V call is TRBV9, the J call TRBJ2-1; unclear D gene. Looked up from germline, CDR1 is SGDLS and CDR2 is YYNGEE. The V end was cut by 4 bases, the J end by 6 bases, with 8 bases between. This CDR3 spans 12 amino acids. The CDR3 sequence is CASSPDPNEQFF. CDR3 bases: TGTGCCAGCAGCCCAGACCCCAATGAGCAGTTCTTC.